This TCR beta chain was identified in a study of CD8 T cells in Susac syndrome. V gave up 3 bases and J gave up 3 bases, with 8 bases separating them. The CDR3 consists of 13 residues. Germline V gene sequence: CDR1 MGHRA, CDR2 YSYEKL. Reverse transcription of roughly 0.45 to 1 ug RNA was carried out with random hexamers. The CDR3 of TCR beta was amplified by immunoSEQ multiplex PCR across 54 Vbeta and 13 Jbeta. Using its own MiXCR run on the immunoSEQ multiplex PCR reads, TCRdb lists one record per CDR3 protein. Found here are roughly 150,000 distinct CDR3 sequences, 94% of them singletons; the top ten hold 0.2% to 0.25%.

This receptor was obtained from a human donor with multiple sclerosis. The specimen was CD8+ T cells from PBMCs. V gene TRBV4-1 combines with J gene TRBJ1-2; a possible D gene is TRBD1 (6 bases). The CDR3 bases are TGCGCCAGCAGCCAGGGGGCGGACTATGGCTACACCTTC. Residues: CASSQGADYGYTF.